The rows below give T cell receptor beta chains drawn from one sample of a study of blood T cell repertoires in COVID-19. TCRdb keeps only in-frame clones here, not all; method: immunoSEQ multiplex PCR. This sample yields about 220,000 clones, of which 84% are seen a single time; 9.7% belongs to the top ten. The specimen sequenced was peripheral blood. These receptors originate from a man in his forties or fifties with active or convalescent COVID-19. Each CDR3 is given with its conserved first and last residue.

>TRBJ2-1|TRBV6-2/TRBV6-3
CASSYGAGGWGFF
>TRBJ2-2|TRBV6-2/TRBV6-3
CASSGPFLAGTTGELFF
>TRBJ2-6|TRBV18
CASSPPYKGANVLTF
>TRBJ2-5|TRBV2
CASGGSSGPQETQYF
>TRBJ2-5|TRBV30
CAWGFRGFETQYF
>TRBJ1-3|TRBV3-1/TRBV3-2
CASSPPTGRNTIYF
>TRBJ1-2|TRBV7-8
CASSLAPGPNYGYTF
>TRBJ2-7|TRBV19
CASSSLDRTGSYEQYF
>TRBJ1-2|TRBV4-2
CASSFGVQGLGGYTF
>TRBJ2-3|TRBV3-1/TRBV3-2
CASSQGWGDTDTQYF
>TRBJ2-4|TRBV6-2/TRBV6-3
CASSFPGAKNIQYF
>TRBJ1-6|TRBV5-4
CASSLTGYNSPLHF
>TRBJ2-7|TRBV7-3
CASSITGTSVSYEQYF
>TRBJ2-1|TRBV9
CASSVGGLAGYNEQFF
>TRBJ1-6|TRBV2
CASSWTRQGASSYNSPLHF
>TRBJ1-4|TRBV4-1
CASSSREKGEKLFF
>TRBJ2-7|TRBV19
CASAPIGLADPMDSYEQYF
>TRBJ1-1|TRBV5-1
CASSPGQGDTEAFF
>TRBJ2-4|TRBV5-1
CASSLAGGRAKNIQYF
>TRBJ1-2|TRBV6-5
CASKKLAGGADGYTF
>TRBJ2-3|TRBV18
CASSTQQDTQYF
>TRBJ2-3|TRBV24-1
CATSGRAGTSGLARDTQYF
>TRBJ1-3|TRBV18
CASSRSSGTGDLYSGNTIYF
>TRBJ2-3|TRBV4-3
CASSQRGGLRTDTQYF
>TRBJ2-3|TRBV28
CASSHRGYPTDTQYF
>TRBJ2-2|TRBV4-1
CASSGQNTGELFF
>TRBJ2-2|TRBV4-3
CASSQVTRVAGVNTGELFF
>TRBJ1-1|TRBV9
CASSVAGYTEAFF
>TRBJ1-6|TRBV6-6
CASSLDSGYNSPLHF
>TRBJ2-5|TRBV28
CASSLALAPAETQYF
>TRBJ2-3|TRBV7-9
CASSLVASGESSTDTQYF
>TRBJ1-4|TRBV5-1
CASSLSTGRGEKLFF
>TRBJ1-1|TRBV12-3/TRBV12-4
CASSYPPGEAFF
>TRBJ1-1|TRBV4-1
CASSRSTGGTEAFF
>TRBJ1-6|TRBV7-9
CASSFDPEGSPLHF
>TRBJ1-2|TRBV4-1
CASSLRSNRGQSGYTF
>TRBJ1-1|TRBV27
CASSLSTGGTEAFF
>TRBJ1-5|TRBV19
CASSNRQGSDQPQHF
>TRBJ1-5|TRBV24-1
CATSDPGSNQPQHF
>TRBJ2-5|TRBV5-1
CASSVLGTVTEETQYF
>TRBJ1-2|TRBV24-1
CATSDRGPNYGYTF
>TRBJ1-1|TRBV7-2
CASSRDPQGANTEAFF
>TRBJ2-1|TRBV5-4
CASSLGLAGVSYNEQFF
>TRBJ2-1|TRBV30
CACRTPPGYNEQFF
>TRBJ2-7|TRBV28
CASSLASSSYEQYF
>TRBJ2-7|TRBV19
CASSISSTYEQYF
>TRBJ2-3|TRBV29-1
CSVEDRGADTQYF
>TRBJ2-2|TRBV7-2
CASSRLAGELFF
>TRBJ1-5|TRBV15
CATSRRRTLGPQHF
>TRBJ2-3|TRBV19
CASSIQTGGVGTQYF
>TRBJ1-2|TRBV7-2
CASSPPFISGANGYTF
>TRBJ2-5|TRBV10-3
CAIRASGIGGETQYF
>TRBJ2-5|TRBV28
CASSRIGQASETQYF
>TRBJ2-5|TRBV13
CASSRTGVRETQYF
>TRBJ1-5|TRBV6-5
CASSYSSGLDQPQHF
>TRBJ1-2|TRBV24-1
CATSDPQNYGYTF